This TCR beta chain was identified in a study of T cell repertoires in cytomegalovirus infection. Overall study: Matching HLA type, along with CMV infection, was indicated by public TCR beta signatures. Findings of the study overall: The study found HLA-C-restricted CMV-specific TCR beta clonotypes dominating the ex vivo response. Summed public TCR beta family frequency identified CMV carriers bearing the relevant HLA.

Looked up from germline, CDR1 is DFQATT and CDR2 is SNEGSKA (reference sequence). The V and J ends lost 4 bases and 6 bases, in that order; junction bases with no gene match: 13. The CDR3 runs to 16 residues. MiXCR, applied by TCRdb to the reads, yields one record per CDR3 protein. The repertoire has approximately 700,000 distinct CDR3 sequences, 35% to 45% of them found once; the top ten carry 2.8%. Notes on this clonotype: Its specificity is not known.

This clonotype originated in a human donor in good health (CMV status not recorded). Some clones in this sample may be carry-over from other donors' samples. The sample consisted of PBMCs. The V gene is TRBV20-1, the J gene TRBJ2-1; TRBD2 matches at 9 bases. The CDR3 spells CSAKLAGTLQFNEQFF. The CDR3 region has the DNA TGCAGTGCTAAACTAGCGGGTACTCTACAGTTCAATGAGCAGTTCTTC.